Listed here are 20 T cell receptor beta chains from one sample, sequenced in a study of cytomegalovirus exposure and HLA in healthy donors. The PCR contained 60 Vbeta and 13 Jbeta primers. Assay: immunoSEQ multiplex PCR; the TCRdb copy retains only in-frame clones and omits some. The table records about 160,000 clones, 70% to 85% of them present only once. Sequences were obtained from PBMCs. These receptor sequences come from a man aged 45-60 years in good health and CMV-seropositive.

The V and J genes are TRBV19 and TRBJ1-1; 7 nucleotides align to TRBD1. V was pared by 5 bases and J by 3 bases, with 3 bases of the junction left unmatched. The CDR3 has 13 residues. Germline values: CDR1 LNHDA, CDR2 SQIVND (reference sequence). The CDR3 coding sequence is TGTGCCAGTAGTGTCGACAGGGACACTGAAGCTTTCTTT. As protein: CASSVDRDTEAFF. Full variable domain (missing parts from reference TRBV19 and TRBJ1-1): DGGITQSPKYLFRKEGQNVTLSCEQNLNHDAMYWYRQDPGQGLRLIYYSQIVNDFQKGDIAEGYSVSREKKESFPLTVTSAQKNPTAFYLCASSVDRDTEAFFGQGTRLTVV.

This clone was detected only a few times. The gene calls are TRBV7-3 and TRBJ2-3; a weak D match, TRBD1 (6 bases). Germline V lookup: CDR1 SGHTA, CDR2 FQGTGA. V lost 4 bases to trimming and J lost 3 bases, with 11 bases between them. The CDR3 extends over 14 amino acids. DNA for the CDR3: TGTGCCAGCAGCTCCCCACAGGGAACAGATACGCAGTATTTT. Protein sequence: CASSSPQGTDTQYF.

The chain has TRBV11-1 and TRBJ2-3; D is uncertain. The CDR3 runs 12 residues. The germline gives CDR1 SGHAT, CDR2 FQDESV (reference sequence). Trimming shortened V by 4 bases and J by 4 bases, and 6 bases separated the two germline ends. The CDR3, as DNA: TGTGCCAGCAGCTCGAGTGCAGATACGCAGTATTTT. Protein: CASSSSADTQYF.

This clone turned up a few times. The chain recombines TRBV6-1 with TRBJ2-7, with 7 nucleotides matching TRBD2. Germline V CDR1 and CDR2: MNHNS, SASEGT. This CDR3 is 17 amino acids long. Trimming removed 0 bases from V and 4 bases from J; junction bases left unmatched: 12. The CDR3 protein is CASSEARIAGGGYEQYF. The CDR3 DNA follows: TGTGCCAGCAGTGAAGCGCGAATAGCGGGCGGGGGATACGAGCAGTACTTC.

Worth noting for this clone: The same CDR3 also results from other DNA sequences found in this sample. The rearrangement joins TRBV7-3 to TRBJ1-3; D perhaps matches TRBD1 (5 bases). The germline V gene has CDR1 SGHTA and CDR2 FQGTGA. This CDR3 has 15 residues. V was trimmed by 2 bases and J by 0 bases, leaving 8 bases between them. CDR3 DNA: TGTGCCAGCAGCTTAGGGGGGGGCTCTGGAAACACCATATATTTT. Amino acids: CASSLGGGSGNTIYF.

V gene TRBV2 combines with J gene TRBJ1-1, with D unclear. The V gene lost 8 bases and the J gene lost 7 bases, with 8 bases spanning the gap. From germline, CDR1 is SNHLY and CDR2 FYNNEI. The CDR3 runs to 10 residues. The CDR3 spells CASQAGEAFF. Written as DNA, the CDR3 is TGTGCCAGCCAGGCGGGTGAAGCTTTCTTT.

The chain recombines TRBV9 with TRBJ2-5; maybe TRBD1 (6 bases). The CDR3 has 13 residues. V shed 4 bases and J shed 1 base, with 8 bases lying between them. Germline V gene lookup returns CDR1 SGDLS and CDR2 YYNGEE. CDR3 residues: CASSRQAQETQYF. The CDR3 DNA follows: TGTGCCAGCAGCCGACAGGCCCAAGAGACCCAGTACTTC. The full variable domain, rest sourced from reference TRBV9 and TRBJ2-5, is DSGVTQTPKHLITATGQRVTLRCSPRSGDLSVYWYQQSLDQGLQFLIQYYNGEERAKGNILERFSAQQFPDLHSELNLSSLELGDSALYFCASSRQAQETQYFGPGTRLLVL.

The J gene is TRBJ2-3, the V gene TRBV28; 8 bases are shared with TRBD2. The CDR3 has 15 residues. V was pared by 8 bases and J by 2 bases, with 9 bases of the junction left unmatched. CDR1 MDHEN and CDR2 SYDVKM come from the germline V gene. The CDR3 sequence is CASGGGGLITDTQYF. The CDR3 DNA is TGTGCCAGCGGGGGCGGGGGGCTCATCACAGATACGCAGTATTTT.

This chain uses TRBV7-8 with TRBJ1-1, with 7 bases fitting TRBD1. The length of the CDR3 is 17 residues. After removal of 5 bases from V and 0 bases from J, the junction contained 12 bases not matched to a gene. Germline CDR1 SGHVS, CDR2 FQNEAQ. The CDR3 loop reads CASSTPGQGDMNTEAFF. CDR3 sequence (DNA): TGTGCCAGCAGCACCCCCGGTCAGGGGGACATGAACACTGAAGCTTTCTTT.

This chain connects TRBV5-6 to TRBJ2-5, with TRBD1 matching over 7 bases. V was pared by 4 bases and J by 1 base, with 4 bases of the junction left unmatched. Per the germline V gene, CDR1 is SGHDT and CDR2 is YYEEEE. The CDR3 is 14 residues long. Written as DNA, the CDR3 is TGTGCCAGCAGCCAGACAGGGTCCCAAGAGACCCAGTACTTC. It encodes CASSQTGSQETQYF.

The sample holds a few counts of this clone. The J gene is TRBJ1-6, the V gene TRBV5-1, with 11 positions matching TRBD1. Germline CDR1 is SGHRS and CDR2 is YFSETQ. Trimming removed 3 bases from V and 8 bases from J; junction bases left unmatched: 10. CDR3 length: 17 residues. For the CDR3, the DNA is TGCGCCAGCAGCTCACTGCGCCCGGGACAGGGGGATTCACCCCTCCACTTT. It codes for CASSSLRPGQGDSPLHF.

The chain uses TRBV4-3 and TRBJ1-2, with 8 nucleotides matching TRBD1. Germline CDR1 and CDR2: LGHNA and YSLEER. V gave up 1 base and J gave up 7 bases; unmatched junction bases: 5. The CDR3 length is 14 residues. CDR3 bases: TGCGCCAGCAGCCAAGCTGGGACAGGCCGTGGCTACACCTTC. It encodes CASSQAGTGRGYTF.

CDR3 residues: CASSLGRQGGQPQHF. Here the CDR3 DNA reads TGTGCCAGCAGCTTAGGTCGGCAGGGTGGTCAGCCCCAGCATTTT. This rearrangement joins TRBV11-2 to TRBJ1-5, with a possible D match to TRBD1 (5 bases). V was shortened by 1 base and J by 6 bases, with 13 bases between the two germline ends. CDR3 length: 15 amino acids. The V gene's germline CDR1 is SGHAT and CDR2 FQNNGV.

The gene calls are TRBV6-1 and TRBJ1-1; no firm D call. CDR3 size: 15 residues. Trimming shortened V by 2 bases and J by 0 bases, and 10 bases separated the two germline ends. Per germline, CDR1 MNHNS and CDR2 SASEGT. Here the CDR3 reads CASSEIGLLNTEAFF. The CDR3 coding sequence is TGTGCCAGCAGTGAAATTGGACTCTTGAACACTGAAGCTTTCTTT.

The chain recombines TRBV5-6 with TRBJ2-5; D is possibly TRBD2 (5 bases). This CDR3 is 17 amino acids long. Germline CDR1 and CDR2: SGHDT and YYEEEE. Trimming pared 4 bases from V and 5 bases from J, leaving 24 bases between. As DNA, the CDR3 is TGTGCCAGCAGCGCCCTCCCCCGAGGGAACCGCCGGGAGACCCAGTACTTC. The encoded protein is CASSALPRGNRRETQYF.

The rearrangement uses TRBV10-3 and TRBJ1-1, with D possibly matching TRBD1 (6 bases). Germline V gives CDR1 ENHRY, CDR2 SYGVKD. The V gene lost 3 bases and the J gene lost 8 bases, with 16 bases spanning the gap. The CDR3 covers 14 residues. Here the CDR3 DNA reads TGTGCCATCAGTGAAAAGAGGGGGATGGCGGAAGCTTTCTTT. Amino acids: CAISEKRGMAEAFF.

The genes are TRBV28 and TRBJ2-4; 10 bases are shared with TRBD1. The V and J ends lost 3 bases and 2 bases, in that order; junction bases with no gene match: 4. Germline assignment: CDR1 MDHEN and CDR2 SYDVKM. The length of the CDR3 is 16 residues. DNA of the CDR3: TGTGCCAGCAGTTTGGGACAGGGGCAATCCAAAAACATTCAGTACTTC. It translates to CASSLGQGQSKNIQYF. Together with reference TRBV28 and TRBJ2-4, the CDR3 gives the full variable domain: DVKVTQSSRYLVKRTGEKVFLECVQDMDHENMFWYRQDPGLGLRLIYFSYDVKMKEKGDIPEGYSVSREKKERFSLILESASTNQTSMYLCASSLGQGQSKNIQYFGAGTRLSVL.

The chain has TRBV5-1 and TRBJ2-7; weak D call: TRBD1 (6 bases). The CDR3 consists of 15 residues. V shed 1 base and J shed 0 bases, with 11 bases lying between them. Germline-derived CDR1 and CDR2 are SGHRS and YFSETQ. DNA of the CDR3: TGCGCCAGCAGCTTGCTCTCGGACAGCTCCTACGAGCAGTACTTC. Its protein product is CASSLLSDSSYEQYF.

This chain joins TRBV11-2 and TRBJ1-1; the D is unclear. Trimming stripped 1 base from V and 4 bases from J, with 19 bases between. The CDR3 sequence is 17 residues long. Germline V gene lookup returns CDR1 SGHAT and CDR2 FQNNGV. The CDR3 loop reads CASSLVVSVLGGTEAFF. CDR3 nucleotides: TGTGCCAGCAGCTTAGTGGTCAGCGTCCTGGGTGGCACTGAAGCTTTCTTT.

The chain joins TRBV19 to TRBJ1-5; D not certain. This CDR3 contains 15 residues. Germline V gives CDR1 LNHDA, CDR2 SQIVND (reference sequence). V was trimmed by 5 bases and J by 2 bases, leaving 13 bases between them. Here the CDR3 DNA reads TGTGCCAGTAGTGTACAGAGATTGGGCAATCAGCCCCAGCATTTT. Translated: CASSVQRLGNQPQHF.